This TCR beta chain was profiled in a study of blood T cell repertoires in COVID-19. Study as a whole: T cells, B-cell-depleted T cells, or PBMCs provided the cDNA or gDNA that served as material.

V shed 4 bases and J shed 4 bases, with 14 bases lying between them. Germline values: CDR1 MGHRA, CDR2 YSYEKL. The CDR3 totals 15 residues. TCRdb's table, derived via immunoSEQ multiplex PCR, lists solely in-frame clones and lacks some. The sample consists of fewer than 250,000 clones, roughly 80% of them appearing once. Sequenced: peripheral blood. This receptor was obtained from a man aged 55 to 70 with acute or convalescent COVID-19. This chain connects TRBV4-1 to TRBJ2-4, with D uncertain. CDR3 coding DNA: TGCGCCAGCAGCCGAATACAGCTGATAAAAAACATTCAGTACTTC. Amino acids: CASSRIQLIKNIQYF.